What follows are 22 T cell receptor beta chains derived from one specimen sequenced in a study of cytomegalovirus exposure and HLA in healthy donors. This table comes from immunoSEQ multiplex PCR, and its TCRdb copy is limited to in-frame clones, with some not included. Of roughly 65,000 clones listed, about 92% are singletons. The sample consisted of PBMCs. The receptors derive from a man younger than 35 in good health and CMV-seropositive.

This sequence joins TRBV5-5 and TRBJ2-1, with 7 bases fitting TRBD1. The V and J ends lost 3 bases and 8 bases, in that order; junction bases with no gene match: 8. The germline CDR1 and CDR2 sequences are SGHKS and YYEKEE (reference sequence). CDR3 size: 14 residues. The CDR3 region is CASSYDRATDEQFF. CDR3 nucleotides: TGTGCCAGCAGCTACGACAGGGCCACGGATGAGCAGTTCTTC.

The chain has TRBV9 and TRBJ2-2; possible D gene TRBD1, 5 bases. The ends were cut back, 1 base at V and 1 base at J, with 8 bases in the middle. Germline CDR1 reads SGDLS; CDR2 reads YYNGEE. The CDR3 runs to 15 residues. The CDR3 coding sequence is TGTGCCAGCAGCGTACAGGGAAGGAACACCGGGGAGCTGTTTTTT. Protein: CASSVQGRNTGELFF.

V is TRBV19 and J is TRBJ1-5; D is perhaps TRBD1 (5 bases). The germline V gene has CDR1 LNHDA and CDR2 SQIVND (reference sequence). The CDR3 has 17 residues. V lost 2 bases, J lost 0 bases, and 14 bases lay in between. CDR3 region: CASSIFLGVGSNQPQHF. The CDR3 bases are TGTGCCAGTAGTATATTCCTAGGGGTTGGTAGCAATCAGCCCCAGCATTTT.

The chain links TRBV29-1 to TRBJ1-1; no definite D call. With 4 bases removed from V and 3 bases from J, the gap between germline ends came to 6 bases. The CDR3 covers 11 residues. Germline V gene lookup returns CDR1 SQVTM and CDR2 ANQGSEA. The CDR3 nucleotides read TGCAGCGTTGTTATATACACTGAAGCTTTCTTT. The encoded protein is CSVVIYTEAFF.

The chain employs TRBV5-1 and TRBJ1-1; perhaps TRBD1 as D (5 bases). Germline lookup yields CDR1 SGHRS and CDR2 YFSETQ. CDR3 size: 14 residues. Trimming left V 4 bases short and J 1 base short, with 11 bases between. The CDR3 here is CASSIQESNTEAFF. DNA for the CDR3: TGCGCCAGCAGCATACAGGAGTCGAACACTGAAGCTTTCTTT.

The chain is built from TRBV9 and TRBJ2-3; 11 bases map to TRBD2. This CDR3 spans 19 amino acids. CDR1 SGDLS and CDR2 YYNGEE come from the germline V gene. V dropped 0 bases and J dropped 0; count of bases not matched to a gene: 9. This CDR3 reads CASSVARRGLADSTDTQYF. CDR3 coding DNA: TGTGCCAGCAGCGTAGCTCGAAGGGGACTAGCGGATAGCACAGATACGCAGTATTTT.

The rearrangement uses TRBV5-1 and TRBJ2-7; 8 bases match TRBD1. This CDR3 has 16 amino acids. CDR1 and CDR2 from the germline V gene are SGHRS and YFSETQ. The V segment lost 4 bases and the J segment 2 bases; nucleotides outside the gene matches: 11. CDR3 in amino acids: CASSGWRQGRTYEQYF. CDR3 DNA: TGCGCCAGCAGCGGGTGGCGACAGGGGAGGACCTACGAGCAGTACTTC.

To note about this clone: Other DNA sequences of this sample code for an identical CDR3. The V gene is TRBV11-2, the J gene TRBJ2-3; 10 bases fit TRBD1. Trimming removed 6 bases from V and 4 bases from J; junction bases left unmatched: 7. Germline values: CDR1 SGHAT, CDR2 FQNNGV. This CDR3 has 15 amino acids. The CDR3 protein is CASSPPTGGPDTQYF. The DNA for the CDR3 is TGTGCCAGCAGTCCACCGACAGGGGGCCCAGATACGCAGTATTTT.

The chain links TRBV9 to TRBJ2-7, with D possibly being TRBD1 (6 bases). CDR1 is SGDLS and CDR2 is YYNGEE in the germline V gene. Between the trimmed V and J ends, which lost 1 base and 3 bases, there was a span of 11 bases. This CDR3 has 14 amino acids. CDR3 nucleotides: TGTGCCAGCAGCGTAACGGGACACAGCTACGAGCAGTACTTC. Protein: CASSVTGHSYEQYF.

The chain uses TRBV10-3 and TRBJ2-7; 8 bases map to TRBD1. The CDR3 extends over 14 amino acids. Germline CDR1 is ENHRY and CDR2 is SYGVKD. Trimming at V came to 3 bases and at J to 6 bases, leaving 7 bases not matched to a gene. For the CDR3, the DNA is TGTGCCATCAGTGACCCGGGACAGGCGCGCGAGCAGTACTTC. Its translation: CAISDPGQAREQYF.

The chain carries TRBV27 and TRBJ1-2, with D perhaps matching TRBD1 (5 bases). The CDR3 is 17 residues long. CDR1 is MNHEY, CDR2 SMNVEV, per germline (reference sequence). Trimming took 6 bases from V and 8 from J, leaving 28 bases between them. DNA of the CDR3: TGTGCCAGCAGGGACACCGGGGCAGGCGGGGGGTTACGCGGCTACACCTTC. It codes for CASRDTGAGGGLRGYTF.

The CDR3 sequence: CASSPPGLAGAEQYF. In nucleotides, the CDR3 is TGTGCCAGCAGCCCGCCGGGACTAGCGGGAGCAGAGCAGTACTTC. V is TRBV5-4 and J is TRBJ2-7; TRBD2 aligns across 14 bases. Germline-derived CDR1 and CDR2 are SGHNT and YYREEE (reference sequence). V lost 4 bases to trimming and J lost 7 bases; unmatched junction nucleotides: 7. The CDR3 covers 15 residues.

V is TRBV29-1 and J is TRBJ2-2; the match to TRBD2 covers 7 bases. The CDR3 totals 12 residues. The J segment lost 4 bases and the V segment lost 4 bases, leaving 0 bases of the junction unmatched. In germline, CDR1 is SQVTM, CDR2 ANQGSEA. The CDR3 sequence: CSVGEGTGELFF. The DNA for the CDR3 is TGCAGCGTTGGGGAGGGCACCGGGGAGCTGTTTTTT.

The V gene is TRBV2, the J gene TRBJ2-7; D is perhaps TRBD1 (6 bases). The CDR3 has 15 amino acids. V shed 1 base and J shed 2 bases, with 12 bases lying between them. CDR1 SNHLY and CDR2 FYNNEI come from the germline V gene. The CDR3 region has the DNA TGTGCCAGCAGTGAAGTCGACAGGACAACCTACGAGCAGTACTTC. Encoded protein: CASSEVDRTTYEQYF.

The chain links TRBV9 to TRBJ1-2, with 7 bases aligning to TRBD1. The germline V gene has CDR1 SGDLS and CDR2 YYNGEE. The junction had 6 bases not matched to a gene; V was cut back by 1 base and J by 6 bases. The CDR3 runs 14 residues. The CDR3 DNA reads as TGTGCCAGCAGCGTACTACAGGGGAATGATGGCTACACCTTC. Its protein product is CASSVLQGNDGYTF.

The chain employs TRBV2 and TRBJ2-1, with TRBD1 identical over 7 bases. The CDR3 totals 14 residues. Germline V gives CDR1 SNHLY, CDR2 FYNNEI. With V trimmed by 6 bases and J by 5 bases, 7 bases remained unmatched. CDR3 nucleotide sequence: TGTGCCAGCAGGGATTATGACAGGGACAATGAGCAGTTCTTC. This gives the protein CASRDYDRDNEQFF.

The gene calls are TRBV20-1 and TRBJ2-2; D call uncertain. Per germline, CDR1 DFQATT and CDR2 SNEGSKA (reference sequence). The V gene lost 3 bases and the J gene lost 8 bases, with 7 bases spanning the gap. The CDR3 covers 11 residues. The CDR3 sequence is CSASGQGELFF. The DNA for the CDR3 is TGCAGTGCTAGTGGTCAGGGGGAGCTGTTTTTT.

In its sample, this clone was seen once. The rearrangement uses TRBV5-1 and TRBJ2-3, with 12 bases matching TRBD2. V shed 2 bases, J shed 4 bases, and the junction held 5 bases outside the gene matches. The CDR3 covers 16 residues. Germline V lookup: CDR1 SGHRS, CDR2 YFSETQ. Written as DNA, the CDR3 is TGCGCCAGCAGCTTCATCCTAGCGGGAGGGTCAGATACGCAGTATTTT. Protein sequence: CASSFILAGGSDTQYF.

The rearrangement uses TRBV5-1 and TRBJ2-3; 8 nucleotides line up with TRBD1. V lost 5 bases and J lost 1; bases outside the gene matches: 6. The CDR3 runs 15 residues. Germline V gene sequence: CDR1 SGHRS, CDR2 YFSETQ. The CDR3 here is CASRSQGAGTDTQYF. In nucleotides, the CDR3 is TGCGCCAGCAGAAGCCAGGGGGCTGGCACAGATACGCAGTATTTT.

V and J are TRBV11-3 and TRBJ2-7; 8 nucleotides align to TRBD2. The CDR3 extends over 13 amino acids. The germline V gene has CDR1 SGHNT and CDR2 YENEEA. The V segment lost 3 bases and the J segment 6 bases; nucleotides outside the gene matches: 4. CDR3 bases: TGTGCCAGCAGCTTCAGCGGGGGCGCCGAGCAGTACTTC. Its protein product is CASSFSGGAEQYF.

This rearrangement joins TRBV30 to TRBJ1-4, with no clear D. Trimming pared 5 bases from V and 15 bases from J, leaving 10 bases between. The CDR3 is made up of 9 amino acids. Germline V gene data show CDR1 as GTSNPN and CDR2 as SVGIG (reference sequence). The CDR3 is CAWGSSMFF. The CDR3 DNA reads as TGTGCCTGGGGTTCGAGCATGTTTTTT.

V usage is TRBV7-2 and J usage is TRBJ1-5; TRBD1 matches 7 bases. This CDR3 has 16 amino acids. The V and J ends lost 3 bases and 6 bases, in that order; junction bases with no gene match: 11. Germline V gives CDR1 SGHTA, CDR2 FQGNSA. The CDR3 DNA reads TGTGCCAGCAGCTTTTCCGGGACAGCTCATTTTCAGCCCCAGCATTTT. This translates into CASSFSGTAHFQPQHF.